These 20 T cell receptor beta chains originate from one sample sequenced in a study of T-cell memory formation after mild COVID-19. TCRdb independently ran MiXCR on the 5' RACE reads; one entry per CDR3 protein. The data hold 250,000 to 400,000 distinct CDR3 sequences, with over 11% observed a single time. Specimen: PBMCs or a T cell subset sorted from them (not recorded which). All receptors derive from a man younger than 35 who had mild COVID-19 (a few samples of this study predate the infection). Cell type and time point are not known.

This chain uses TRBV20-1 with TRBJ2-2, with D hard to call. Germline assignment: CDR1 DFQATT and CDR2 SNEGSKA (reference sequence). The CDR3 is made up of 14 amino acids. The germline V and J ends were trimmed by 0 bases and 5 bases, with 10 bases remaining between them. CDR3 in DNA: TGCAGTGCTAGAGATTTCCACAAAACCGGGGAGCTGTTTTTT. This translates into CSARDFHKTGELFF.

This chain joins TRBV24-1 and TRBJ2-3; the match to TRBD2 covers 9 bases. The CDR3 consists of 12 residues. V shed 5 bases, J shed 11 bases, and the junction held 4 bases outside the gene matches. CDR1 is KGHDR, CDR2 SFDVKD, per germline. DNA of the CDR3: TGTGCCACCAGTGTTAGCGGGGGCTTGCAGTATTTT. Amino acids: CATSVSGGLQYF.

V is TRBV7-6 and J is TRBJ2-7; D is uncertain. In germline, CDR1 is SGHVS, CDR2 FNYEAQ. CDR3 length: 14 amino acids. Between the trimmed V and J ends, which lost 1 base and 6 bases, there was a span of 13 bases. The CDR3 reads CASSLGLTTTEQYF. The CDR3 DNA reads as TGTGCCAGCAGCTTAGGCTTGACAACTACCGAGCAGTACTTC.

This clonotype was counted once. The chain carries TRBV30 and TRBJ1-2; D remains unclear. Deletions cut 6 bases from V and 6 bases from J, with 11 bases between. The V gene's germline CDR1 is GTSNPN and CDR2 SVGIG (reference sequence). This CDR3 spans 11 amino acids. The CDR3 is CACQGSDGYTF. The CDR3 nucleotides are TGTGCCTGCCAAGGGTCGGATGGCTACACCTTC.

The V gene is TRBV2, the J gene TRBJ2-7, with a weak D call TRBD2 (5 bases). V lost 6 bases and J 5 bases, leaving 14 bases between the germline ends. This CDR3 is built from 13 residues. The germline V gene encodes CDR1 SNHLY and CDR2 FYNNEI. CDR3 in amino acids: CASRATGSNEQYV. The CDR3 DNA reads TGTGCCAGCAGGGCCACGGGAAGCAACGAGCAGTACGTC.

This clonotype has only one observation. The rearrangement links TRBV6-2 or TRBV6-3 to TRBJ2-3, with 7 bases aligning to TRBD2. The CDR3 spans 14 residues. The germline gives CDR1 MNHEY, CDR2 SVGEGT. The ends lost 6 bases at V and 7 bases at J; junction bases unmatched: 10. DNA for the CDR3: TGTGCCAGCAGGCCGACCGGGACTATTAATACGCAGTATTTT. It encodes CASRPTGTINTQYF.

CDR3 loop: CASSPRTGGLTEAFF. Written as DNA, the CDR3 is TGTGCCAGCAGCCCTCGGACAGGGGGCCTCACTGAAGCTTTCTTT. The rearrangement uses TRBV7-8 and TRBJ1-1; 11 bases agree with TRBD1. Looked up from germline, CDR1 is SGHVS and CDR2 is FQNEAQ. The length of the CDR3 is 15 residues. V trimming: 5 bases; J trimming: 4 bases; junction bases outside the gene matches: 6.

This clonotype appeared many times. This chain joins TRBV29-1 and TRBJ2-5, with D possibly being TRBD1 (5 bases). The germline V gene has CDR1 SQVTM and CDR2 ANQGSEA. This CDR3 comprises 12 residues. The ends were cut back, 4 bases at V and 3 bases at J, with 9 bases in the middle. The CDR3 nucleotides read TGCAGCGTTGGGACAACCGAAGAGACCCAGTACTTC. Translation gives CSVGTTEETQYF.

This clonotype was counted between two and nine times. V and J are TRBV28 and TRBJ2-1; D tentatively fits TRBD1 or TRBD2 (6 bases each). CDR1 and CDR2 (germline): MDHEN, SYDVKM. The CDR3 has 14 residues. Trimming took off 7 bases at V and 8 bases at J, with 18 bases between the two ends. The DNA for the CDR3 is TGTGCCAGCAATGGGGGGCGACTGCTCTATGAGCAGTTCTTC. This encodes CASNGGRLLYEQFF.

This clonotype was detected only a few times. This chain uses TRBV6-5 with TRBJ1-6; D not certain. Trimming took 6 bases from V and 5 from J, leaving 11 bases between them. The CDR3 loop spans 14 amino acids. The germline V gene has CDR1 MNHEY and CDR2 SVGAGI. CDR3 loop: CASSVWSNNSPLHF. CDR3 sequence (DNA): TGTGCCAGCAGCGTATGGTCAAATAATTCACCCCTCCACTTT.

The chain links TRBV5-1 to TRBJ2-7, with D perhaps TRBD2 (6 bases). V dropped 9 bases and J dropped 7 bases, with 20 bases sitting between them. Per the germline V gene, CDR1 is SGHRS and CDR2 is YFSETQ. The CDR3 contains 13 residues. The chain's CDR3 is CATRRGPWCEQYV. For the CDR3, the DNA is TGCGCCACCAGGAGGGGCCCGTGGTGTGAGCAGTACGTC.

The chain links TRBV4-1 to TRBJ1-2; TRBD1 is a possible D gene (5 bases). V lost 0 bases, J lost 5 bases, and 19 bases lay in between. Germline loops: CDR1 MGHRA, CDR2 YSYEKL. This CDR3 is built from 17 residues. In nucleotides, the CDR3 is TGCGCCAGCAGCCAAGATTGGAGGGTACAGGTTTCTTATGGCTACACCTTC. Translating it yields CASSQDWRVQVSYGYTF.

Only a few counts were recorded for this clonotype. The rearrangement links TRBV7-9 to TRBJ2-2, with D hard to call. The V and J ends lost 2 bases and 7 bases respectively, with 2 bases between them. This CDR3 region has 11 residues. Germline V lookup: CDR1 SEHNR, CDR2 FQNEAQ (reference sequence). This CDR3 reads CASSLLGELFF. CDR3 sequence (DNA): TGTGCCAGCAGCTTACTCGGGGAGCTGTTTTTT.

This chain joins TRBV7-9 and TRBJ2-7, with a weak D call TRBD2 (5 bases). Looked up from germline, CDR1 is SEHNR and CDR2 is FQNEAQ (reference sequence). The CDR3 has 15 residues. Trimming pared 1 base from V and 2 bases from J, leaving 12 bases between. CDR3 loop: CASSLERQSPYEQYF. In DNA form, the CDR3 reads TGTGCCAGCAGCTTAGAGCGGCAGTCACCCTACGAGCAGTACTTC.

This clonotype occurred a few times. The chain recombines TRBV2 with TRBJ2-2; 7 bases line up with TRBD1. CDR3 length: 15 residues. CDR1 and CDR2 from the germline V gene are SNHLY and FYNNEI. The junction had 8 bases not matched to a gene; V was cut back by 3 bases and J by 7 bases. DNA for the CDR3: TGTGCCAGCAGTGACCCTACAGGGGCCGACGGGGAGCTGTTTTTT. This translates into CASSDPTGADGELFF.

This clonotype was seen more than once but under ten times. The gene calls are TRBV5-1 and TRBJ1-6, with D perhaps TRBD1 (6 bases). Germline-derived CDR1 and CDR2 are SGHRS and YFSETQ. Trimming took off 1 base at V and 2 bases at J, with 13 bases between the two ends. The CDR3 extends over 17 amino acids. CDR3 nucleotides: TGCGCCAGCAGCTTGAGTCCGGGGGACACCTATAATTCACCCCTCCACTTT. Translating it yields CASSLSPGDTYNSPLHF.

The chain couples TRBV7-2 to TRBJ1-3, with D unresolved. V lost 5 bases, J lost 0 bases, and 8 bases lay in between. Per germline, CDR1 SGHTA and CDR2 FQGNSA. This CDR3 contains 14 residues. The CDR3 bases are TGTGCCAGCAGCCGAGACACCTCTGGAAACACCATATATTTT. This gives the protein CASSRDTSGNTIYF.

The chain couples TRBV5-1 to TRBJ2-7; 15 nucleotides line up with TRBD2. The CDR3 consists of 15 residues. Germline loops: CDR1 SGHRS, CDR2 YFSETQ. After removal of 0 bases from V and 6 bases from J, the junction contained 1 base not matched to a gene. For the CDR3, the DNA is TGCGCCAGCAGCTTGGAGGGACTAGCGGGGGGCGAGCAGTACTTC. Amino acids: CASSLEGLAGGEQYF.

Only one count was recorded for this clonotype. The chain combines TRBV7-2 with TRBJ1-2; no clear D. The germline gives CDR1 SGHTA, CDR2 FQGNSA. The V end lost 3 bases, the J end lost 7 bases, and 9 bases lay between the germline ends. This CDR3 region has 12 residues. The CDR3 spells CASSFYGVGYTF. The CDR3 DNA reads as TGTGCCAGCAGCTTTTATGGGGTTGGCTACACCTTC. Complete variable domain (other parts from reference TRBV7-2 and TRBJ1-2): GAGVSQSPSNKVTEKGKDVELRCDPISGHTALYWYRQSLGQGLEFLIYFQGNSAPDKSGLPSDRFSAERTGGSVSTLTIQRTQQEDSAVYLCASSFYGVGYTFGSGTRLTVV.

The chain joins TRBV6-5 to TRBJ2-4; D unresolved. The germline V gene encodes CDR1 MNHEY and CDR2 SVGAGI. V was shortened by 6 bases and J by 0 bases, with 12 bases between the two germline ends. The CDR3 runs 15 residues. The CDR3 DNA follows: TGTGCCAGCAGCCCTCAGGCTCTAGCCAAAAACATTCAGTACTTC. It yields the protein CASSPQALAKNIQYF.